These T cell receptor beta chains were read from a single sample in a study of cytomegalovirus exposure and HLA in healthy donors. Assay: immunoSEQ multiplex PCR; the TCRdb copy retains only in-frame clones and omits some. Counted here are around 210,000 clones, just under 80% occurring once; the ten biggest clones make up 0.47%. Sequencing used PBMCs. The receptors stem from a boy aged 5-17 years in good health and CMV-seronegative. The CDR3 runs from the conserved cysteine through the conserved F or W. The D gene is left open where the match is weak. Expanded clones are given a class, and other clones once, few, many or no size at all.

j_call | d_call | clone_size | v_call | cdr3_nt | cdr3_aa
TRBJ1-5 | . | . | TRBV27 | TGTGCCAGCAGTTTTGGAGGGGCTGGGCCCCAGCATTTT | CASSFGGAGPQHF
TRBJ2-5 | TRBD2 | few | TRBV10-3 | TGTGCCATCAGTGAGAATCGCGGGAGCGGAGAGACCCAGTACTTC | CAISENRGSGETQYF
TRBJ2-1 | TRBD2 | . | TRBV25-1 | TGTGCCGCGAAACGGGCGGGGGGCGACTACAATGAGCAGTTCTTC | CAAKRAGGDYNEQFF
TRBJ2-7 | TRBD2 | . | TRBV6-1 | TGTGCCAGCAGTGCCAGGGAGGGAAGTGAGCAGTACTTC | CASSAREGSEQYF
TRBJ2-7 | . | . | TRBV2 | TGTGCCAGCAGTGACTTAGCCCAACAGTACTTC | CASSDLAQQYF
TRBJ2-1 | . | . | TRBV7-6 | TGTGCCAGCAGCTTAGCTGCGGGCGAGCAGTTCTTC | CASSLAAGEQFF
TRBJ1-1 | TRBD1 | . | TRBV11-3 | TGTGCCAGCAGCCCTAGACAGGGGGCGACCACTGAAGCTTTCTTT | CASSPRQGATTEAFF
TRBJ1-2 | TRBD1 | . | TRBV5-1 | TGCGCCAGCAGCTTTCAGGGACAGCTTTATGGCTACACCTTC | CASSFQGQLYGYTF
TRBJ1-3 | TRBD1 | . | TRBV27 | TGTGCCAGCAATTTAGACAGGGGCCCTGGAAACACCATATATTTT | CASNLDRGPGNTIYF
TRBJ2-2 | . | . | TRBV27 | TGTGCCAGCAGCGAGCCGAACACCGGGGAGCTGTTTTTT | CASSEPNTGELFF